This T cell receptor beta chain was sequenced in a study of T-cell reconstitution after alpha-beta-depleted transplantation in children. Turning to this clonotype: As yet, its antigen is unknown.

The germline gives CDR1 DFQATT, CDR2 SNEGSKA (reference sequence). This CDR3 is built from 15 residues. The germline V and J ends were trimmed by 0 bases and 0 bases, with 9 bases remaining between them. Study conclusions and caveats: In some patients, recipient T cells and intrathymic progenitors surviving conditioning explained high day-60 diversity. Reportedly, alpha-beta T cells present about two months post-transplant originated from several hundred expanded clones of graft origin. Diversity and T-cell counts at one year after transplant derived mostly from new T cells.

Unique molecular identifiers were built into the TCRbeta library. TCRdb passed the PCR reads through MiXCR, listing each CDR3 protein once. The repertoire holds 200,000 to 250,000 distinct CDR3 sequences, with about a tenth as singletons. The source of this sequence is a child less than two years old with acute myeloid leukemia, due to receive a stem cell transplant. This material consisted of PBMCs, taken before TCRalphabeta/CD19-depleted stem cell transplant. The chain joins TRBV20-1 to TRBJ2-1; either TRBD1 or TRBD2 may supply D (5 bases each). CDR3 sequence reads: CSAREGESSYNEQFF. CDR3 nucleotides: TGCAGTGCTAGAGAGGGGGAGAGCTCCTACAATGAGCAGTTCTTC.